Presented here are 4 T cell receptor beta chains from one specimen sequenced in a study of cytomegalovirus exposure and HLA in healthy donors (dated by TCRdb to about 2017). The library relied on the immunoSEQ multiplex PCR assay. For the multiplex PCR, a mixture combining 60 forward primers for TCR Vbeta segments and 13 reverse primers for TCR Jbeta segments was used. The table comes from immuneACCESS by way of TCRdb, which keeps in-frame sequences with V and J called. Part of the clones is missing from these tables; in studies checked, under half for an unresolved V gene and the rest for unknown reasons. This sample comprises about 200,000 clones, 79% of them detected only once. Together, the top ten hold less than 2% of the sample. What was sequenced was PBMCs. These receptors all stem from a girl aged 5-17 years in good health and CMV-seropositive.

V and J are TRBV19 and TRBJ2-7; D is perhaps TRBD1 (6 bases). The germline V gene has CDR1 LNHDA and CDR2 SQIVND (reference sequence). Trimming stripped 3 bases from V and 4 bases from J, with 13 bases between. CDR3 length: 14 residues. The CDR3 loop is CASSINREAYEQYF. CDR3 sequence (DNA): TGTGCCAGTAGTATTAACAGGGAAGCGTACGAGCAGTACTTC.

This chain connects TRBV19 to TRBJ2-1; 12 bases are a match to TRBD2. Per germline, CDR1 LNHDA and CDR2 SQIVND (reference sequence). Trimming cost V 9 bases and J 4 bases; bases outside gene matches: 7. This CDR3 has 15 amino acids. The DNA of the CDR3 is TGTGCCAGATCCCTCGGACTAGCGGGATACAATGAGCAGTTCTTC. Amino acids: CARSLGLAGYNEQFF.

The chain is built from TRBV2 and TRBJ2-5, with a possible D match to TRBD1 (6 bases). The germline V gene encodes CDR1 SNHLY and CDR2 FYNNEI. The V end was cut by 6 bases, the J end by 4 bases, with 15 bases between. The CDR3 has 14 residues. This CDR3 reads CASRPGALGETQYF. The CDR3 DNA reads TGTGCCAGCAGGCCAGGGGCCCTCGGAGAGACCCAGTACTTC.

The chain joins TRBV9 to TRBJ2-5; 8 positions match TRBD2. Per germline, CDR1 SGDLS and CDR2 YYNGEE. The junction had 8 bases not matched to a gene; V was cut back by 0 bases and J by 4 bases. The CDR3 length is 16 residues. The CDR3 reads CASSVEVGGALETQYF. The CDR3, as DNA: TGTGCCAGCAGCGTAGAGGTCGGGGGGGCCCTAGAGACCCAGTACTTC.